The clone carrying this TCR beta chain was found many times. The target antigen is unknown. Germline V gene lookup returns CDR1 SGHRS and CDR2 YFSETQ. Trimming took 5 bases from V and 5 from J, leaving 16 bases between them. The CDR3 runs to 15 residues. This entry is derived from a study of CD8 T cells in ankylosing spondylitis. Findings and caveats of the study: Disease-linked clones, CD8+, were relatively rare in peripheral blood. Typical of ankylosing spondylitis blood, it appeared, was a TCR beta motif of eight highly homologous variants. Some motif variants had been reported before (in reactive arthritis synovial fluid and blood).

It was by quantitative 5'-RACE with molecular barcodes that TCR beta libraries were made. TCRdb independently ran MiXCR on the 5' RACE reads; one entry per CDR3 protein. The data hold 250,000 to 400,000 distinct CDR3 sequences, with 11% observed a single time. The chain links TRBV5-1 to TRBJ2-2; D perhaps matches TRBD2 (5 bases). This sequence was found in a female donor with ankylosing spondylitis or in good health (not recorded which). The sample taken for sequencing was blood, either unsorted or a sorted T cell fraction (not recorded which). The CDR3 spells CASSPPGSLTGELFF. Here the CDR3 DNA reads TGCGCCAGCAGTCCCCCGGGATCCCTGACCGGGGAGCTGTTTTTT.